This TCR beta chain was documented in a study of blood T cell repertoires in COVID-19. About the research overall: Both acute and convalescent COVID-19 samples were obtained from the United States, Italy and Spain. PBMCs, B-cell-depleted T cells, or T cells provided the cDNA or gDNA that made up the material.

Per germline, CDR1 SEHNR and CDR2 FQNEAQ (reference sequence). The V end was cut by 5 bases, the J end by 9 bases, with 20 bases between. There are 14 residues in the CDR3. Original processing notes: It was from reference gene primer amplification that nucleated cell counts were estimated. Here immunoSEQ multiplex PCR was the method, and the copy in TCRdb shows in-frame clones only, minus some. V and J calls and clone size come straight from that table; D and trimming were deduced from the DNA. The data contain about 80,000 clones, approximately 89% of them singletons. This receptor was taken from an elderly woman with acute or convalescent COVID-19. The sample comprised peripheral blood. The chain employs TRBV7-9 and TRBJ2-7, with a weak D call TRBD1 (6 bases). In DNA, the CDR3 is TGTGCCAGCAGCCCCGGACAGCAAGTCAATGCGCAGTACTTC. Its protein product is CASSPGQQVNAQYF.